Presented here are 5 T cell receptor beta chains from one specimen sequenced in a study of T cells in localized non-small cell lung cancer. The repertoire was sequenced with immunoSEQ multiplex PCR; TCRdb's copy has only in-frame clones and lacks some. Of some 27,000 clones listed, around 89% are singletons. Here the sequenced sample was peripheral blood, taken before any cancer treatment. Receptor source: a female donor older than 55 with stage III squamous cell lung carcinoma.

V usage is TRBV7-8 and J usage is TRBJ2-1, with TRBD2 matching 9 bases. The germline gives CDR1 SGHVS, CDR2 FQNEAQ. CDR3 length equals 17 residues. V lost 5 bases, J lost 3 bases, and 11 bases stayed unmatched. CDR3 sequence (DNA): TGTGCCAGCAGCCGACGACTAGCGGCCGATATCTACAATGAGCAGTTCTTC. Translating gives CASSRRLAADIYNEQFF.

V and J are TRBV14 and TRBJ2-7, with 13 nucleotides matching TRBD2. The ends lost 1 base at V and 6 bases at J; junction bases unmatched: 6. CDR3 length: 16 amino acids. Germline CDR1 and CDR2: SGHDN and FVKESK. Written as DNA, the CDR3 is TGTGCCAGCAGCCAAGGGACTAGCGGGAGACTGGGCGAGCAGTACTTC. Translating it yields CASSQGTSGRLGEQYF. The whole variable domain, remainder taken from reference TRBV14 and TRBJ2-7, is EAGVTQFPSHSVIEKGQTVTLRCDPISGHDNLYWYRRVMGKEIKFLLHFVKESKQDESGMPNNRFLAERTGGTYSTLKVQPAELEDSGVYFCASSQGTSGRLGEQYFGPGTRLTVT.

The V call is TRBV4-3, the J call TRBJ2-1; unclear D gene. The V and J ends lost 0 bases and 5 bases respectively, with 11 bases between them. The CDR3 has 15 residues. The germline CDR1 and CDR2 sequences are LGHNA and YSLEER. The DNA of the CDR3 is TGCGCCAGCAGCCAAGAAGGGATCATTGACAATGAGCAGTTCTTC. It translates to CASSQEGIIDNEQFF.

The chain has TRBV15 and TRBJ2-7; D might be TRBD2 (6 bases). Germline V gene data show CDR1 as LNHNV and CDR2 as YYDKDF (reference sequence). With 4 bases removed from V and 3 bases from J, the gap between germline ends came to 16 bases. The CDR3 extends over 15 amino acids. CDR3 coding DNA: TGTGCCACCAGCACAGTCCGGGGAGGAGGCTACGAGCAGTACTTC. Its translation is CATSTVRGGGYEQYF.

The sample holds one count of this clone. V usage is TRBV18 and J usage is TRBJ2-1; D is ambiguous. The CDR3 loop spans 16 amino acids. Germline lookup yields CDR1 KGHSH and CDR2 LQKENI. V was pared by 4 bases and J by 0 bases, with 13 bases between. Written as DNA, the CDR3 is TGTGCCAGCTCACGATTGGCGCAGAGCTCCTACAATGAGCAGTTCTTC. This encodes CASSRLAQSSYNEQFF.